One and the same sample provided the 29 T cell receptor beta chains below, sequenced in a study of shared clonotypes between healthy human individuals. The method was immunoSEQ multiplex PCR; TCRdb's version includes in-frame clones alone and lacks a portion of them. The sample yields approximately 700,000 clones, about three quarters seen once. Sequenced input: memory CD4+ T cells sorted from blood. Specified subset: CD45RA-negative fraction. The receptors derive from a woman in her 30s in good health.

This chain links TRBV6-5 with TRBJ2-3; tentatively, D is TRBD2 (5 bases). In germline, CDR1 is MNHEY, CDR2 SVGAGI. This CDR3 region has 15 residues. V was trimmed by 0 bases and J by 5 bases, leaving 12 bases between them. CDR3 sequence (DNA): TGTGCCAGCAGTTACTCCCAAGCGGTGTTAGATACGCAGTATTTT. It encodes CASSYSQAVLDTQYF.

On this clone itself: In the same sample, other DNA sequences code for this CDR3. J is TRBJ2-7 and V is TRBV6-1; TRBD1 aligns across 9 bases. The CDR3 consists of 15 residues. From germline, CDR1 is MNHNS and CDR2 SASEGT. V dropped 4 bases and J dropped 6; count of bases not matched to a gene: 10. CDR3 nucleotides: TGTGCCAGCAGTGCAGAATTGACAGGGGGGCGCGAGCAGTACTTC. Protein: CASSAELTGGREQYF.

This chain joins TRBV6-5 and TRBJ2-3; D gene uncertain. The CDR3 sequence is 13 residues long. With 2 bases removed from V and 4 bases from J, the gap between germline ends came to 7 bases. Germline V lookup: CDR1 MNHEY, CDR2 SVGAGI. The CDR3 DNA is TGTGCCAGCAGTTACCCCAATTCAGATACGCAGTATTTT. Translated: CASSYPNSDTQYF.

For the CDR3, the DNA is TGTGCCACACGGACTAGTGGCACCGGGGAGCTGTTTTTT. This encodes CATRTSGTGELFF. This sequence joins TRBV19 and TRBJ2-2; TRBD2 matches 7 bases. Germline-derived CDR1 and CDR2 are LNHDA and SQIVND (reference sequence). Trimming cost V 10 bases and J 4 bases; bases outside gene matches: 6. The CDR3 loop spans 13 amino acids.

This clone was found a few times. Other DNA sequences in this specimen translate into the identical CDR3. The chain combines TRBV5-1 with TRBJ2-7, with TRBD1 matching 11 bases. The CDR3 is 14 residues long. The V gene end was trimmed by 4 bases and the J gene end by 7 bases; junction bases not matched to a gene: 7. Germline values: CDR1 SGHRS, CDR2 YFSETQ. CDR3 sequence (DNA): TGCGCCAGCAGCGCCGGGACAGGGGGTCTGGAGCAGTACTTC. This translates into CASSAGTGGLEQYF.

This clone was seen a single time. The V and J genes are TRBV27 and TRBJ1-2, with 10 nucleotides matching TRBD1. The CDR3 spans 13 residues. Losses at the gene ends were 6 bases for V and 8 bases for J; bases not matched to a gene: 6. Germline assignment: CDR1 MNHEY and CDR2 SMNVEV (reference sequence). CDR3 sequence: CASRPTGGGGYTF. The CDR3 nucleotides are TGTGCCAGCAGGCCGACAGGGGGCGGAGGCTACACCTTC.

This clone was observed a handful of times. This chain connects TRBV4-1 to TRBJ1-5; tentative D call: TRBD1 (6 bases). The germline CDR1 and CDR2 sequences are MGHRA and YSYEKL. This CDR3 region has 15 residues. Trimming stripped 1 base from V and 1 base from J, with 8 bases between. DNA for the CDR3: TGCGCCAGCAGCCAAGGGACAGTGAGCAATCAGCCCCAGCATTTT. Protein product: CASSQGTVSNQPQHF.

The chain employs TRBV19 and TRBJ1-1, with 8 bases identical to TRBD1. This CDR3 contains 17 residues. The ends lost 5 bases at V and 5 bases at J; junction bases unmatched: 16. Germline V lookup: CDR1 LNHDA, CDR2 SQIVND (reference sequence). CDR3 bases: TGTGCCAGTAGTGTCTCCGGACAGGGTGGGATGAGGACTGAAGCTTTCTTT. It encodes CASSVSGQGGMRTEAFF.

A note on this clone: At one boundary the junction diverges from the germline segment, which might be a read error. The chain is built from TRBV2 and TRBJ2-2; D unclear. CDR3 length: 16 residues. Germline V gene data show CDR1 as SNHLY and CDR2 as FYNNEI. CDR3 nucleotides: TGTGCCAGCAGCGAAGCGCGTTTAGTGGGCACCGGGGAGCTGTTTTTT. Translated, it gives CASSEARLVGTGELFF.

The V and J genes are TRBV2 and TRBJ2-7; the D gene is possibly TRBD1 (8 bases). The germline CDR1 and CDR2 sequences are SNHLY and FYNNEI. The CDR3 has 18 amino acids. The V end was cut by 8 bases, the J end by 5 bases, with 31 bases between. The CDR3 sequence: CASAKTGGRLAKLDEQYF. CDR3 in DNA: TGTGCCAGCGCAAAAACAGGGGGGAGACTAGCAAAGCTCGACGAGCAGTACTTC.

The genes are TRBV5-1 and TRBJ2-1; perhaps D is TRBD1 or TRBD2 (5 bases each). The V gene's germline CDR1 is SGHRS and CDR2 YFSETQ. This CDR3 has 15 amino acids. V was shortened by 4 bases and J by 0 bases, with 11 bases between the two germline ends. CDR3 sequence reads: CASSDSGASYNEQFF. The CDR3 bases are TGCGCCAGCAGCGACTCCGGGGCCTCCTACAATGAGCAGTTCTTC.

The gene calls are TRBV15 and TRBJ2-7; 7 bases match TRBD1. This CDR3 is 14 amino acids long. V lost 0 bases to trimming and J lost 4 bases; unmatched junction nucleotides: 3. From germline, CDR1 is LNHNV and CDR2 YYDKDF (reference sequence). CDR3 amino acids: CATSRDTGVYEQYF. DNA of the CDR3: TGTGCCACCAGCAGAGATACAGGGGTGTACGAGCAGTACTTC. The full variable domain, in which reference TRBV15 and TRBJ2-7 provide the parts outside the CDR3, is DAMVIQNPRYQVTQFGKPVTLSCSQTLNHNVMYWYQQKSSQAPKLLFHYYDKDFNNEADTPDNFQSRRPNTSFCFLDIRSPGLGDTAMYLCATSRDTGVYEQYFGPGTRLTVT.

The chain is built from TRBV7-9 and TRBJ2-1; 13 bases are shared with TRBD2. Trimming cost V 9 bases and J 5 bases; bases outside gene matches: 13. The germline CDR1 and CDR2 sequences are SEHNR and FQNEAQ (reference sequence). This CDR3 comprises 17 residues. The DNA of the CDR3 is TGTGCCAGTACGGGACTAGCGGGGACCCTTTTTCACAATGAGCAGTTCTTC. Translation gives CASTGLAGTLFHNEQFF.

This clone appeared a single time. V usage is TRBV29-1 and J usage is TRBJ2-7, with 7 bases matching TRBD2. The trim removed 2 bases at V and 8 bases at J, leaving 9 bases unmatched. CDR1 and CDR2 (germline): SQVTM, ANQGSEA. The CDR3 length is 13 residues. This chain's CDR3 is CSVESPTSSQQYF. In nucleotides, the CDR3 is TGCAGCGTTGAAAGTCCGACTAGCAGCCAGCAGTACTTC.

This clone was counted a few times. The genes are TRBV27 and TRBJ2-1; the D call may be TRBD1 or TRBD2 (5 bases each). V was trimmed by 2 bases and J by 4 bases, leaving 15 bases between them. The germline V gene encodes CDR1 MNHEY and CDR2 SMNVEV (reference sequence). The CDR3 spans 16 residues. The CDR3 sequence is CASSLMGEGGYNEQFF. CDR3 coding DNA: TGTGCCAGCAGTTTAATGGGGGAAGGAGGATACAATGAGCAGTTCTTC.

This CDR3 is CASSLVPGADEQYF. CDR3 nucleotides: TGCGCCAGCAGCTTGGTCCCAGGGGCGGACGAGCAGTACTTC. V usage is TRBV5-1 and J usage is TRBJ2-7; tentatively, D is TRBD1 (6 bases). V lost 0 bases and J lost 5, with 12 bases in between. Germline V gene sequence: CDR1 SGHRS, CDR2 YFSETQ. There are 14 residues in the CDR3.

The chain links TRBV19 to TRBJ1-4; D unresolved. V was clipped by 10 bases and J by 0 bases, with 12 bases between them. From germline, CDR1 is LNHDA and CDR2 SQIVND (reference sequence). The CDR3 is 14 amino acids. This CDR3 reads CATKGAATNEKLFF. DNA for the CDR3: TGTGCCACCAAAGGAGCTGCAACTAATGAAAAACTGTTTTTT.

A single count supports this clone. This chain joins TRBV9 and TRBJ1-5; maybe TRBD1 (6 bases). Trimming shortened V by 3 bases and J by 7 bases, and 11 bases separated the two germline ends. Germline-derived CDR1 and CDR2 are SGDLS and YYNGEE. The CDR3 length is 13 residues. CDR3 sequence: CASSAHTGQPQHF. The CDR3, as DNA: TGTGCCAGCAGCGCCCACACAGGGCAGCCCCAGCATTTT.

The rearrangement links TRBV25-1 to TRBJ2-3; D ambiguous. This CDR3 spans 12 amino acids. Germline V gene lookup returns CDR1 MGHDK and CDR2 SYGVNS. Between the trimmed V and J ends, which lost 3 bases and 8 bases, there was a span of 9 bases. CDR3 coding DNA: TGTGCCAGCAGTGAGGGTAGTGGTACGCAGTATTTT. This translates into CASSEGSGTQYF.

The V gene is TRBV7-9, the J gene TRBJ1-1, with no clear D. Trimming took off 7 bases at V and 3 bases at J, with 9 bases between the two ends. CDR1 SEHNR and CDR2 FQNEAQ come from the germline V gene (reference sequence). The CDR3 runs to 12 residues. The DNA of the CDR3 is TGTGCCAGCAACTTGGTGGACACTGAAGCTTTCTTT. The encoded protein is CASNLVDTEAFF. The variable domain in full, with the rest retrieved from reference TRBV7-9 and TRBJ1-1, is DTGVSQNPRHKITKRGQNVTFRCDPISEHNRLYWYRQTLGQGPEFLTYFQNEAQLEKSRLLSDRFSAERPKGSFSTLEIQRTEQGDSAMYLCASNLVDTEAFFGQGTRLTVV.

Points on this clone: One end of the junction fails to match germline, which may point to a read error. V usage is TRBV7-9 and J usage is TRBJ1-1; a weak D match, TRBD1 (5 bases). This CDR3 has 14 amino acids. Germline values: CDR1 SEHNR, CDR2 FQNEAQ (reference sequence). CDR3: CASSQMMEDTEDFF. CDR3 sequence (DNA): TGTGCCAGCAGCCAAATGATGGAGGACACTGAAGATTTCTTT.

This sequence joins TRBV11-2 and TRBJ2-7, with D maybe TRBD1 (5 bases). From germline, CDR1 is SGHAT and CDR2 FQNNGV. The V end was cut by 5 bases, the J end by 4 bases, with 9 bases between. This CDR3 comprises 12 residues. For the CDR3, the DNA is TGTGCCAGCAGCGCGACAGAGTACGAGCAGTACTTC. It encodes CASSATEYEQYF.

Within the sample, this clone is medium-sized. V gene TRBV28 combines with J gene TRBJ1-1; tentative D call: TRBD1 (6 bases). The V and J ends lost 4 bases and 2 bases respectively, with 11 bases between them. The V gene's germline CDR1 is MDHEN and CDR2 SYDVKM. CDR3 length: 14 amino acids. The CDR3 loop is CASSSGTRNTEAFF. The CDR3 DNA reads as TGTGCCAGCAGTTCCGGGACACGAAACACTGAAGCTTTCTTT.

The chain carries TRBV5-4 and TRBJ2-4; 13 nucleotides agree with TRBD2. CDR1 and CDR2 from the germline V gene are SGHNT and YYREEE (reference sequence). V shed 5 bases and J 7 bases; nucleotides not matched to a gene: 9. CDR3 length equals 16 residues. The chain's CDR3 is CASSTGLAGVRNIQYF. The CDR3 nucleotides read TGTGCCAGCAGTACCGGACTAGCGGGAGTACGGAACATTCAGTACTTC.

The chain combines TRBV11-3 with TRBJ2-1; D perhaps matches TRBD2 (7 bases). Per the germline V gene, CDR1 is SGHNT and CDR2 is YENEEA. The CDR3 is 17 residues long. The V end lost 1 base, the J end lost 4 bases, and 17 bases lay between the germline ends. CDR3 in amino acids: CASSLAGVRGGYNEQFF. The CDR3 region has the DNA TGTGCCAGCAGCTTAGCTGGGGTGAGGGGGGGTTACAATGAGCAGTTCTTC. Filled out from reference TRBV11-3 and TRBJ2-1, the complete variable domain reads EAGVVQSPRYKIIEKKQPVAFWCNPISGHNTLYWYLQNLGQGPELLIRYENEEAVDDSQLPKDRFSAERLKGVDSTLKIQPAELGDSAVYLCASSLAGVRGGYNEQFFGPGTRLTVL.

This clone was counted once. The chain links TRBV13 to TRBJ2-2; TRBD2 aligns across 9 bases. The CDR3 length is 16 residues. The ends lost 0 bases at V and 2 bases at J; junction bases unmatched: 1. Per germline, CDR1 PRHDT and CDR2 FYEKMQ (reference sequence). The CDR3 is CASSLGGLANTGELFF. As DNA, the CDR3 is TGTGCCAGCAGCTTAGGGGGACTAGCTAACACCGGGGAGCTGTTTTTT.

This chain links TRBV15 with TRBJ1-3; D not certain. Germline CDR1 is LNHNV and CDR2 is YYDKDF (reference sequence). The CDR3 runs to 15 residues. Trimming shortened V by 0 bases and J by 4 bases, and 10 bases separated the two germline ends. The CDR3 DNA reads TGTGCCACCAGCAGAGATGGTGGGAGCGGAAACACCATATATTTT. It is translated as CATSRDGGSGNTIYF.

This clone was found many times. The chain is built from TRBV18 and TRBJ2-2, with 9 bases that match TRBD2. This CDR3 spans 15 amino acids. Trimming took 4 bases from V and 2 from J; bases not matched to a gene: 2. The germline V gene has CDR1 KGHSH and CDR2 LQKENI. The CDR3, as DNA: TGTGCCAGCTCACAGCGGGAGGTTAACACCGGGGAGCTGTTTTTT. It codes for CASSQREVNTGELFF.

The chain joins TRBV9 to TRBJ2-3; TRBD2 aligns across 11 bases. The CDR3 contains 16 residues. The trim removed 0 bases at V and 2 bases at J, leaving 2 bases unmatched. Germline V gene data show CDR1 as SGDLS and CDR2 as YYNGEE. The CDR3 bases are TGTGCCAGCAGCGTAGTAGCGGGAGGGTACACAGATACGCAGTATTTT. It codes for CASSVVAGGYTDTQYF.